This T cell receptor (beta chain) emerged from a study of blood T cell repertoires in COVID-19. Across the whole study: Samples taken during acute and convalescent COVID-19 were collected in the United States, Italy and Spain. Sample material is recorded as cDNA or gDNA derived from T cells, B-cell-depleted T cells, or PBMCs.

The Seattle patients joined while their infection was active and were tracked longitudinally afterward. This CDR3 has 14 residues. Per germline, CDR1 KGHSH and CDR2 LQKENI. Trimming cost V 6 bases and J 6 bases; bases outside gene matches: 9. Authors' data handling: Amplification of reference gene primers was used by the study to estimate nucleated cell counts. The assay was immunoSEQ multiplex PCR, and TCRdb's table has in-frame clones only and misses some. The DNA gave D and trimming, while V, J and clone size come from that table. The table includes 45,000 to 50,000 clones, approximately 83% detected once.

The sequenced sample consisted of peripheral blood. J is TRBJ2-7 and V is TRBV18; 9 bases agree with TRBD2. This receptor was taken from a woman of 80 years or more with COVID-19, enrolled during active disease. CDR3 sequence: CASSPLAGVIEQYF. Written as DNA, the CDR3 is TGTGCCAGCTCCCCTTTAGCGGGAGTGATCGAGCAGTACTTC.